The T cell receptor beta chain described here comes from a study of cytomegalovirus exposure and HLA in healthy donors. Broader study findings: Investigators reported over 150 TCR beta chains as tied to cytomegalovirus. The classifier was said to identify cytomegalovirus status with high specificity and sensitivity.

Only in-frame clones appear in the TCRdb table, and some are missing; sequencing was by immunoSEQ multiplex PCR. The sample carries tens of thousands of clones, roughly 92% recorded once. Germline V lookup: CDR1 SGHRS, CDR2 YFSETQ. J was trimmed by 5 bases and V by 5 bases; bases with no gene match: 2. The CDR3 has 13 amino acids. The count of this clone is one. Its matching antigen is unknown. This chain joins TRBV5-1 and TRBJ2-1, with 9 bases lining up with TRBD2. Source material: PBMCs. The sequence was collected from a woman aged 25 to 45 in good health and CMV-seropositive. The CDR3 bases are TGCGCCAGCAGTCTAGCGGGGAACAATGAGCAGTTCTTC. The encoded protein is CASSLAGNNEQFF.